This passage covers 17 T cell receptor beta chains from one sample sequenced in a study of spatial heterogeneity in lung cancer. MiXCR, applied by TCRdb to the 5' RACE reads, yields one record per CDR3 protein. This sample carries about 720 distinct CDR3 sequences, 12% to 15% of them seen once, and the ten largest clones take approximately 24%. Time point here: sample taken at primary tumor resection. Regarding the study as a whole: Expanded alpha and beta TCR counts within tumors tracked tumor mutation counts.

These receptors' targets are unknown. Sample: lung tumor tissue, taken at surgery. The source is a male donor with early-stage non-small cell lung cancer.

Only a few counts were recorded for this clonotype. Found in a library prepared for alpha chains, this beta chain is an off-target read, and its abundance has little meaning. The rearrangement links TRBV5-1 to TRBJ1-1, with TRBD1 identical over 7 bases. Germline assignment: CDR1 SGHRS and CDR2 YFSETQ. The ends lost 4 bases at V and 2 bases at J; junction bases unmatched: 5. The length of the CDR3 is 14 residues. CDR3 amino acids: CASSRQGGNTEAFF. The CDR3 coding sequence is TGCGCCAGCAGCCGTCAGGGGGGAAACACTGAAGCTTTCTTT. The complete variable domain, with remaining parts taken from reference TRBV5-1 and TRBJ1-1, reads KAGVTQTPRYLIKTRGQQVTLSCSPISGHRSVSWYQQTPGQGLQFLFEYFSETQRNKGNFPGRFSGRQFSNSRSEMNVSTLELGDSALYLCASSRQGGNTEAFFGQGTRLTVV.

On this clonotype: A read error is possible here, since a much larger clone lies one base away. This beta chain is an off-target read within a library intended for alpha chains, so its frequency means little. This chain connects TRBV2 to TRBJ1-1; maybe TRBD1 (5 bases). Trimming pared 8 bases from V and 0 bases from J, leaving 13 bases between. Looked up from germline, CDR1 is SNHLY and CDR2 is FYNNEI. The CDR3 is made up of 14 amino acids. In DNA form, the CDR3 reads TGTGCCAGCTTGGACAACCCACTGAACACTGAAGCTTTCTTT. Encoded protein: CASLDNPLNTEAFF.

This clonotype rates as large. A library prepared for alpha chains yielded this beta chain as an off-target read; its size is of little meaning. The gene calls are TRBV6-6 and TRBJ2-3; 8 nucleotides match TRBD2. The CDR3 consists of 17 residues. Germline V gene sequence: CDR1 MNHNY, CDR2 SVGAGI (reference sequence). J was trimmed by 1 base and V by 2 bases; bases with no gene match: 8. The CDR3 nucleotides are TGTGCCAGCAGTTACAGCAGCGGGGGCGGCGGCACAGATACGCAGTATTTT. This translates into CASSYSSGGGGTDTQYF.

This clonotype qualifies as large (0.1 to 1%). Being off target in a library aimed at alpha chains, this beta chain has a size of little meaning. The chain links TRBV28 to TRBJ1-5; tentative D call: TRBD1 (6 bases). This CDR3 has 15 residues. Germline values: CDR1 MDHEN, CDR2 SYDVKM. Trimming left V 6 bases short and J 0 bases short, with 12 bases between. This chain's CDR3 is CASRIDRLSNQPQHF. In DNA, the CDR3 is TGTGCCAGCAGGATAGACAGGCTTAGCAATCAGCCCCAGCATTTT.

To note about this clonotype: The library was prepared for alpha chains; this beta chain is a stray read, so its frequency means little. The V and J genes are TRBV6-1 and TRBJ2-5; 7 nucleotides line up with TRBD1. The CDR3 length is 13 residues. CDR1 is MNHNS and CDR2 is SASEGT in the germline V gene. V lost 8 bases, J lost 5 bases, and 8 bases stayed unmatched. Written as DNA, the CDR3 is TGTGCCAGCGTCAGGGGGTCCGAGGAGACCCAGTACTTC. The encoded protein is CASVRGSEETQYF.

A few counts support this clonotype. The size of this beta chain means little, since it is a stray read in a library made for alpha chains. The genes are TRBV20-1 and TRBJ1-5; TRBD1 is a possible D gene (5 bases). V lost 6 bases, J lost 4 bases, and 10 bases lay in between. Germline assignment: CDR1 DFQATT and CDR2 SNEGSKA (reference sequence). The CDR3 has 12 residues. The CDR3 DNA reads TGCAGTGCCCCAGACAGAAATCAGCCCCAGCATTTT. Protein product: CSAPDRNQPQHF.

There are a few counts of this clonotype. This beta chain is a stray read from a library made for alpha chains; its abundance is not meaningful. The chain links TRBV10-3 to TRBJ2-2, with D maybe TRBD1 (6 bases). The CDR3 length is 13 residues. Germline CDR1 is ENHRY and CDR2 is SYGVKD. V was cut by 8 bases and J by 2 bases, with 9 bases left in between. The CDR3 loop is CAIPGQNTGELFF. The DNA for the CDR3 is TGTGCCATCCCGGGACAAAACACCGGGGAGCTGTTTTTT.

To note about this clonotype: Little can be read into the size of this beta chain, an off-target read in a library designed for alpha chains. V gene TRBV5-1 combines with J gene TRBJ1-1; D gene ambiguous. CDR1 is SGHRS, CDR2 YFSETQ, per germline. The V gene lost 4 bases and the J gene lost 3 bases, with 10 bases spanning the gap. CDR3 length: 13 amino acids. The CDR3 DNA sequence: TGCGCCAGCAGCCAAGGTGATGACACTGAAGCTTTCTTT. It yields the protein CASSQGDDTEAFF.

By proportion, this clonotype is large. This beta chain slipped into a library made for alpha chains as a stray read, so its size is not meaningful. The chain employs TRBV20-1 and TRBJ1-5; 9 bases match TRBD1. Germline-derived CDR1 and CDR2 are DFQATT and SNEGSKA (reference sequence). The CDR3 is made up of 13 amino acids. V dropped 2 bases and J dropped 7; count of bases not matched to a gene: 3. In DNA, the CDR3 is TGCAGTGCTAGAATACAGGGGGCCCAGCCCCAGCATTTT. Translated, it gives CSARIQGAQPQHF.

For this clonotype: Since the library was made to target alpha chains, this beta chain is a stray read and its abundance is not meaningful. J is TRBJ1-1 and V is TRBV2, with 7 nucleotides matching TRBD1. Germline CDR1 SNHLY, CDR2 FYNNEI. The V gene end was trimmed by 6 bases and the J gene end by 4 bases; junction bases not matched to a gene: 5. CDR3 length: 13 amino acids. The CDR3 region has the DNA TGTGCCAGCAGGAGGGACAGCGCCACTGAAGCTTTCTTT. This codes for CASRRDSATEAFF.

Remarks on this clonotype: This beta chain lies outside the target of a library built for alpha chains; its clone size means little. This chain connects TRBV3-1 to TRBJ2-5, with D possibly being TRBD2 (5 bases). Germline V gene data show CDR1 as LGHDT and CDR2 as YNNKEL (reference sequence). CDR3 length equals 13 residues. The germline V and J ends were trimmed by 4 bases and 5 bases, with 11 bases remaining between them. CDR3 sequence reads: CASSRTSWETQYF. The CDR3 DNA is TGTGCCAGCAGCCGCACTAGTTGGGAGACCCAGTACTTC.

In the case of this clonotype: This beta chain is an off-target read within a library intended for alpha chains, so its frequency means little. The rearrangement joins TRBV7-2 to TRBJ2-5; 9 nucleotides agree with TRBD2. V lost 2 bases, J lost 4 bases, and 5 bases stayed unmatched. The V gene's germline CDR1 is SGHTA and CDR2 FQGNSA. The CDR3 runs 15 residues. In nucleotides, the CDR3 is TGTGCCAGCAGCTTAAGGGCGGGAGGGGGAGAGACCCAGTACTTC. The encoded protein is CASSLRAGGGETQYF. Complete variable domain (other parts from reference TRBV7-2 and TRBJ2-5): GAGVSQSPSNKVTEKGKDVELRCDPISGHTALYWYRQSLGQGLEFLIYFQGNSAPDKSGLPSDRFSAERTGGSVSTLTIQRTQQEDSAVYLCASSLRAGGGETQYFGPGTRLLVL.

There are a few counts of this clonotype. This beta chain is a stray sequence in a library constructed for alpha chains; its clone size is not meaningful. The chain has TRBV5-1 and TRBJ1-1; a weak D match, TRBD1 (5 bases). Trimming left V 5 bases short and J 1 base short, with 12 bases between. The CDR3 is made up of 14 amino acids. The germline V gene has CDR1 SGHRS and CDR2 YFSETQ. This CDR3 is CASSTGTANTEAFF. In DNA form, the CDR3 reads TGCGCCAGCAGTACCGGGACGGCGAACACTGAAGCTTTCTTT.

In regard to this clonotype: This beta chain represents an off-target read in a library built for alpha chains; its size is of limited meaning. V is TRBV7-2 and J is TRBJ2-3; D remains ambiguous. The germline gives CDR1 SGHTA, CDR2 FQGNSA. V was shortened by 1 base and J by 1 base, with 6 bases between the two germline ends. The CDR3 length is 14 residues. The CDR3 DNA sequence: TGTGCCAGCAGCTTAGGAGAGGGCACAGATACGCAGTATTTT. Translating gives CASSLGEGTDTQYF.

This clonotype has only a few counts. Being off target in a library aimed at alpha chains, this beta chain has a size of little meaning. This chain connects TRBV6-5 to TRBJ1-2; 9 bases map to TRBD1. The CDR3 loop spans 16 amino acids. J lost 2 bases, V lost 6 bases, and 10 bases had no gene match. The germline V gene has CDR1 MNHEY and CDR2 SVGAGI. The CDR3 DNA is TGTGCCAGCAGCTACCGTGGGACAGGGAACAACTATGGCTACACCTTC. The encoded protein is CASSYRGTGNNYGYTF.

This clonotype qualifies as large. This beta chain is a stray read from a library made for alpha chains; its abundance is not meaningful. The chain joins TRBV7-2 to TRBJ1-1; 12 bases agree with TRBD1. Germline CDR1 SGHTA, CDR2 FQGNSA. The junction had 8 bases not matched to a gene; V was cut back by 5 bases and J by 4 bases. The CDR3 sequence is 16 residues long. Written as DNA, the CDR3 is TGTGCCAGCAGCGGGCGTGGGACAGGGGGCGGCACTGAAGCTTTCTTT. This translates into CASSGRGTGGGTEAFF. Looking up the rest from reference TRBV7-2 and TRBJ1-1 gives the full variable domain: GAGVSQSPSNKVTEKGKDVELRCDPISGHTALYWYRQSLGQGLEFLIYFQGNSAPDKSGLPSDRFSAERTGGSVSTLTIQRTQQEDSAVYLCASSGRGTGGGTEAFFGQGTRLTVV.

For this clonotype: This beta chain came through as a stray read in a library set up for alpha chains, and its size says little. V gene TRBV5-1 combines with J gene TRBJ1-3, with D possibly TRBD1 on 5 matching bases. CDR3 length: 17 residues. CDR1 and CDR2 (germline): SGHRS, YFSETQ. Trimming removed 3 bases at V and 1 base at J, with 17 bases between. DNA for the CDR3: TGCGCCAGCAGCTCCCGTCTAACCCAGGGATCTGGAAACACCATATATTTT. Translating it yields CASSSRLTQGSGNTIYF.